This TCR beta chain was found in a study of blood T cell repertoires in COVID-19. This clone showed up just a few times. Original analysis: Counts of nucleated cells, estimated from reference gene primer amplification, were obtained. The protocol was immunoSEQ multiplex PCR, while the TCRdb copy is restricted to in-frame clones and leaves out a portion. The V and J calls and clone size come from that table; D and trimming were worked out from the DNA. The data hold under 250,000 clones, with roughly 80% observed a single time. This CDR3 region has 15 residues. Germline V lookup: CDR1 MNHEY, CDR2 SMNVEV (reference sequence). The germline V and J ends were trimmed by 3 bases and 6 bases, with 17 bases remaining between them.

The sample consisted of peripheral blood. The TCR sequence derives from a woman between 18 and 29 years old with acute or convalescent COVID-19. The chain is built from TRBV27 and TRBJ1-2, with TRBD1 as a possible D gene (5 bases). CDR3 DNA: TGTGCCAGCAGTTTTCGGTCGAGGGACTCAAATGGCTACACCTTC. Protein: CASSFRSRDSNGYTF.